One sample yielded the 4 T cell receptor beta chains listed below, sequenced in a study of response to subunit inactivated influenza vaccine. Each CDR3 protein is one row after TCRdb ran MiXCR on the RT-PCR reads. The sample has over 750,000 distinct CDR3 sequences, about 20% seen once. The material was PBMCs from blood, obtained 5 days after vaccination. The receptors come from a man aged 50 or older who received an inactivated influenza vaccine.

This clonotype was observed a single time. This chain links TRBV14 with TRBJ2-7; 8 bases agree with TRBD1. Per the germline V gene, CDR1 is SGHDN and CDR2 is FVKESK. The CDR3 has 15 amino acids. V gave up 4 bases and J gave up 7 bases; unmatched junction bases: 12. CDR3 residues: CASSPGQGLSGEQYF. For the CDR3, the DNA is TGTGCCAGCAGCCCTGGACAGGGTCTATCTGGGGAGCAGTACTTC.

Note on this clonotype: A read error may explain this, as a much larger clone is one base away. This rearrangement joins TRBV20-1 to TRBJ1-6; D remains ambiguous. Germline V gene lookup returns CDR1 DFQATT and CDR2 SNEGSKA (reference sequence). The CDR3 totals 16 residues. Written as DNA, the CDR3 is TGCTGTGCTAGAGGGTTCCTCGGGCTAACTCTTTCACCCCTCCACTTT. Translation: CCARGFLGLTLSPLHF.

V gene TRBV7-8 combines with J gene TRBJ2-1; 13 bases line up with TRBD2. This CDR3 has 19 amino acids. J lost 4 bases, V lost 5 bases, and 14 bases had no gene match. The germline CDR1 and CDR2 sequences are SGHVS and FQNEAQ. The CDR3 spells CASSRGGLAGQMLYNEQFF. CDR3 DNA sequence: TGTGCCAGCAGCAGGGGGGGACTAGCGGGGCAAATGTTATACAATGAGCAGTTCTTC.

The rearrangement joins TRBV15 to TRBJ2-7; unclear D gene. The CDR3 length is 17 residues. The germline V gene encodes CDR1 LNHNV and CDR2 YYDKDF (reference sequence). Trimming cost V 0 bases and J 3 bases, with 18 bases left between them. The CDR3 here is CATSRDPSLGGFYEQYF. Here the CDR3 DNA reads TGTGCCACCAGCAGAGATCCGTCACTGGGCGGCTTCTACGAGCAGTACTTC.